This is a list of T cell receptor beta chains from one sample in a study of blood T cell repertoires in COVID-19. Profiled with immunoSEQ multiplex PCR; TCRdb holds only in-frame clones, not every one. Of hundreds of thousands of clones in the sample, 65% to 90% were seen once. The source material was PBMCs or T cells enriched from blood (not recorded which). The receptors shown here come from a man between 35 and 55 years old who had recovered from COVID-19. The CDR3 runs from the conserved cysteine through the conserved F or W. The D gene is left open where the match is weak. Clone size is given for some rows only: seen once, a few or many times, or a class if the clone is expanded.

D gene	clone size	J gene	V gene	CDR3 DNA	CDR3 protein
TRBD1	few	TRBJ1-6	TRBV6-5	TGTGCCAGCGGGCGGACAGGGGTTTGGTCACCCCTCCACTTT	CASGRTGVWSPLHF
TRBD2	-	TRBJ2-3	TRBV3-1/TRBV3-2	TGTGCCAGCAGCTTCATCGGGGCGGGGGGCACAGATACGCAGTATTTT	CASSFIGAGGTDTQYF
TRBD2	-	TRBJ2-1	TRBV7-9	TGTGCCAGCATTCCACCGGGGGGGCCAAACAATGAGCAGTTCTTC	CASIPPGGPNNEQFF
TRBD1	-	TRBJ2-5	TRBV19	TGTGCCAGTAGTGTTCAGGGGGCGGGGGAGACCCAGTACTTC	CASSVQGAGETQYF
TRBD2	-	TRBJ2-3	TRBV5-1	TGCGCCAGCAGCCTACTAGCGGGGTCCAGCACAGATACGCAGTATTTT	CASSLLAGSSTDTQYF
-	-	TRBJ1-1	TRBV6-2/TRBV6-3	TGTGCCAGCAGTTACCGGGGGGGAGAAACTGAAGCTTTCTTT	CASSYRGGETEAFF
-	-	TRBJ2-2	TRBV18	TGTGCCAGCTCACCGGGCGAAACCGGGGAGCTGTTTTTT	CASSPGETGELFF
TRBD1	-	TRBJ1-1	TRBV6-5	TGTGCCAGCGGGGACAGGCATATAACTTTCTTT	CASGDRHITFF
-	-	TRBJ1-5	TRBV10-3	TGTGCCATCAGTGAGTCGATGGACAGTTATAGCAATCAGCCCCAGCATTTT	CAISESMDSYSNQPQHF
TRBD1	-	TRBJ1-5	TRBV7-9	TGTGCCAGCAGCTCCTGGGGGGGGGACAGGGACTATCAGCCCCAGCATTTT	CASSSWGGDRDYQPQHF
-	-	TRBJ2-7	TRBV24-1	TGTGCCACCAGTGATTTGGCGGGGACCCCCCTTTCCGAGCAGTACTTC	CATSDLAGTPLSEQYF
TRBD2	-	TRBJ2-2	TRBV28	TGTGCCAGCAGTTTAAATGGACTAGCCGGAACCGGGGAGCTGTTTTTT	CASSLNGLAGTGELFF
TRBD1	-	TRBJ2-2	TRBV29-1	TGCAGCGTTGCACCAGGGGGTCGCGATACCGGGGAGCTGTTTTTT	CSVAPGGRDTGELFF
-	-	TRBJ2-2	TRBV12-3/TRBV12-4	TGTGCCAGCAAGACGGGATGGACCGGGGAGCTGTTTTTT	CASKTGWTGELFF
TRBD1	-	TRBJ1-6	TRBV9	TGTGCCAGCAGCGTAAACTCCGGACAGGGCGGATCACCCCTCCACTTT	CASSVNSGQGGSPLHF
TRBD1	-	TRBJ2-7	TRBV18	TGTGCCAGCTCACTAACAGGGGGCCCCTCCTACGAGCAGTACTTC	CASSLTGGPSYEQYF
TRBD2	-	TRBJ2-7	TRBV7-6	TGTGCCAGCAGCACTACAGGGACCGGGACTAGCGGCTCCTACGAGCAGTACTTC	CASSTTGTGTSGSYEQYF
TRBD2	-	TRBJ2-3	TRBV24-1	TGTGCCACCAGGACTAGCGGGGGGGCAGATACGCAGTATTTT	CATRTSGGADTQYF
-	-	TRBJ2-1	TRBV7-6	TGTGCCAGCAGCTTGGGGCAGGGATTTCACAATGAGCAGTTCTTC	CASSLGQGFHNEQFF
-	-	TRBJ2-2	TRBV12-3/TRBV12-4	TGTGCCAGCACCCGCACCGGGGAGCTGTTTTTT	CASTRTGELFF
TRBD2	few	TRBJ2-1	TRBV3-1/TRBV3-2	TGTGCCAGCAGCCCTAGACTAGCGGGAGATCTCCATGAGCAGTTCTTC	CASSPRLAGDLHEQFF
-	-	TRBJ2-4	TRBV6-6	TGTGCCAGCAGGTCCCGGGACTCCAGGATTCAGTACTTC	CASRSRDSRIQYF
-	-	TRBJ2-7	TRBV6-5	TGTGCCAGCAGTTACCCGGGGACTTACGAGCAGTACTTC	CASSYPGTYEQYF
TRBD2	-	TRBJ2-5	TRBV7-8	TGTGCCAGCAGCTTAGGGTTGCGGGGGGGCCGGGAGACCCAGTACTTC	CASSLGLRGGRETQYF
-	-	TRBJ2-5	TRBV10-3	TGTGCCACTCAATCAGGGTCGGGAGAGACCCAGTACTTC	CATQSGSGETQYF
TRBD1	-	TRBJ1-5	TRBV15	TGTGCCACCAGCAGAGATACAGGGGGCCCTAGTCCGCATTTT	CATSRDTGGPSPHF
-	-	TRBJ2-3	TRBV9	TGTGCCAGCAGCGTAGCAACAGTCCCTAGCACAGATACGCAGTATTTT	CASSVATVPSTDTQYF
-	-	TRBJ2-7	TRBV19	TGTGCCAGTAGTATAGTTGCCTTGAGCTCCTACGAGCAGTACTTC	CASSIVALSSYEQYF
-	-	TRBJ1-1	TRBV30	TGTGCCTGGAGTCAAGGGGTCGGTGCTGAAGCTTTCTTT	CAWSQGVGAEAFF
-	-	TRBJ1-6	TRBV28	TGTGCCAGCAGTTTTCCGCAGGTCGGCTCCTATAATTCACCCCTCCACTTT	CASSFPQVGSYNSPLHF
-	-	TRBJ1-6	TRBV24-1	TGTGCCACCAGTAAGTCAGGGCAAAATTCACCCCTCCACTTT	CATSKSGQNSPLHF
TRBD1	-	TRBJ1-2	TRBV5-4	TGTGCCAGCAGCTCGCGACAGGGGGCTGTACAAGGCTACACCTTC	CASSSRQGAVQGYTF
TRBD1	-	TRBJ2-7	TRBV7-9	TGTGCCAGCAGCGGGGCAGGGGGTTCTGGGGAGCAGTACTTC	CASSGAGGSGEQYF
-	-	TRBJ2-1	TRBV5-1	TGCGCCAGCAGCACCCCGGACTTGTACAATGAGCAGTTCTTC	CASSTPDLYNEQFF
-	-	TRBJ2-2	TRBV27	TGTGCCAGCATCGGTTGGTCAGGGGCGCAGAACACCGGGGAGCTGTTTTTT	CASIGWSGAQNTGELFF
TRBD2	-	TRBJ2-7	TRBV3-1/TRBV3-2	TGTGCCAGCAGCCAGGGCAATTTGCGTAGCGGGAGTCTTGCCTCCTACGAGCAGTACTTC	CASSQGNLRSGSLASYEQYF
TRBD2	-	TRBJ2-7	TRBV7-2	TGTGCCAGCACCCCCCGTGTGGGGGAGGGCGAGCAGTACTTC	CASTPRVGEGEQYF
-	-	TRBJ1-4	TRBV5-8	TGTGCCAGCAGCCCCGGCGCCCATGGAGTTGCAACTAATGAAAAACTGTTTTTT	CASSPGAHGVATNEKLFF
-	few	TRBJ1-6	TRBV28	TGTGCCAGCAGGGGAGGGAATTCACCCCTCCACTTT	CASRGGNSPLHF
TRBD1	-	TRBJ2-3	TRBV27	TGTGCCAGCAGCCGAAGAGGGACAGGGGGTCGGGCAGATACGCAGTATTTT	CASSRRGTGGRADTQYF
-	-	TRBJ1-5	TRBV13	TGTGCCAGCAGCTTTGGGGAGCAGCCCCAGCATTTT	CASSFGEQPQHF
-	-	TRBJ1-5	TRBV7-2	TGTGCCAGCAGCTTAGGTCTGTCTCGTCAGCCCCAGCATTTT	CASSLGLSRQPQHF
-	-	TRBJ1-2	TRBV30	TGTGCCTGGAAAGAAGCGGGCCAGGGAGACTATGGCTACACCTTC	CAWKEAGQGDYGYTF
TRBD1	-	TRBJ2-7	TRBV5-4	TGTGCCAGCAGCCCGGCGACAGGGATCTCCTACGAGCAGTACTTC	CASSPATGISYEQYF
-	many	TRBJ2-5	TRBV11-1	TGTGCCAGCAGCCCACAGGAGGGGGCAGAGACCCAGTACTTC	CASSPQEGAETQYF
TRBD1	-	TRBJ2-7	TRBV5-1	TGCGCCAGCAGCTGGCCAGGGGGTGCCTACGAGCAGTACTTC	CASSWPGGAYEQYF
TRBD1	-	TRBJ2-7	TRBV27	TGTGCCAGCAGTTTCCTTGACAGGGGGCTACGCGAGCAGTACTTC	CASSFLDRGLREQYF
-	-	TRBJ1-4	TRBV11-2	TGTGCCAGCAGCTTCTCCCGGGGGGATGAAAAACTGTTTTTT	CASSFSRGDEKLFF
-	few	TRBJ1-5	TRBV24-1	TGTGCCACCAGTGGCCAGGGATTGAGTCAGCCCCAGCATTTT	CATSGQGLSQPQHF
-	-	TRBJ1-4	TRBV3-1/TRBV3-2	TGTGCCAGCACCCCCACAGGGACAACTAATGAAAAACTGTTTTTT	CASTPTGTTNEKLFF
-	once	TRBJ2-7	TRBV5-5	TGTGCCAGCAGCCTCGGAGGGTCAGCCTACGAGCAGTACTTC	CASSLGGSAYEQYF
-	-	TRBJ1-2	TRBV5-6	TGTGCCAGCAGCTTGGGGCAAACTACGGGGATCATAGGTGGCTACACCTTC	CASSLGQTTGIIGGYTF
-	-	TRBJ1-4	TRBV19	TGTGCCAGTGCACACGAAAAACTGTTTTTT	CASAHEKLFF
-	-	TRBJ2-7	TRBV12-3/TRBV12-4	TGTGCCAGCAGTTTCGGGATTTCCTACGAGCAGTACTTC	CASSFGISYEQYF
-	few	TRBJ1-5	TRBV2	TGTGCCAGCAGGAAAGGGGCGGGAGAACAGCCCCAGCATTTT	CASRKGAGEQPQHF
TRBD1	-	TRBJ1-6	TRBV7-9	TGTGCCAGCAGTGCCCGGGACAGGGCGAATTCACCCCTCCACTTT	CASSARDRANSPLHF
TRBD1	once	TRBJ1-6	TRBV5-1	TGCGCCAGCAGCGCGGAACCGGGGACAGCCAATTCACCCCTCCACTTT	CASSAEPGTANSPLHF
TRBD2	-	TRBJ2-2	TRBV7-8	TGTGCCAGCAGCTTCGCTCCCTCCCCACGGCTAGCGGGAATGGCCGGGGAGCTGTTTTTT	CASSFAPSPRLAGMAGELFF
TRBD2	-	TRBJ2-5	TRBV5-1	TGCGCCAGCAGCGCCGGGACTAGCGGGAGGGGAGAGACCCAGTACTTC	CASSAGTSGRGETQYF
-	-	TRBJ2-2	TRBV7-2	TGTGCCAGCAGCCACAATTACAGGGTAGGAGGCACCGGGGAGCTGTTTTTT	CASSHNYRVGGTGELFF